This T cell receptor (beta chain) was sequenced in a study of T cell repertoires in aging, cancer and after chemotherapy. Study context: Donors were grouped into six age bands spanning 30 or younger through 70 or older.

Overall study findings and caveats: Healthy donors lost TCR diversity with age mainly through richness, cancer patients through richness and evenness.

Turning to this clonotype: What it binds is unknown.

Rearranged V-D-J TRB sequences were amplified with a mixed TRB-A/B primer pool. TCRdb re-called the multiplex PCR reads with MiXCR, one entry per CDR3 protein. There are several thousand distinct CDR3 sequences in the sample; more than 25% occur only once, and 2.5% to 3.5% lies in the top ten. CDR3 size: 14 residues. The V and J ends lost 2 bases and 7 bases respectively, with 11 bases between them. Peripheral blood genomic DNA, not sorted cells or RNA, was the template. The sample comprised blood. The receptor was derived from a human donor in good health. The genes are TRBV12-3 or TRBV12-4 and TRBJ2-2; unclear D gene. This CDR3 reads CASSLSHIGGELFF. In DNA, the CDR3 is TGTGCCAGCAGTTTAAGTCATATAGGCGGGGAGCTGTTTTTT.